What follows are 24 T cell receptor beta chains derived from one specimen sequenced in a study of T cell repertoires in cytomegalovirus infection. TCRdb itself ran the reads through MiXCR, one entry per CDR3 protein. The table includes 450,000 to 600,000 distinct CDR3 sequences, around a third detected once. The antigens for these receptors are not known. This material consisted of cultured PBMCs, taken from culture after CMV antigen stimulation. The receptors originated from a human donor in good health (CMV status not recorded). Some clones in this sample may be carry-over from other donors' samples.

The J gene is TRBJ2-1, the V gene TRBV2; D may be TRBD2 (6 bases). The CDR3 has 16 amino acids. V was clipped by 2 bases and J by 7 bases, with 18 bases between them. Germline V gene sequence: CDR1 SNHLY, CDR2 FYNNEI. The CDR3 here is CASSELGLLRRNEQFF. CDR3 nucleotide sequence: TGTGCCAGCAGTGAACTGGGACTCTTGCGGCGGAATGAGCAGTTCTTC.

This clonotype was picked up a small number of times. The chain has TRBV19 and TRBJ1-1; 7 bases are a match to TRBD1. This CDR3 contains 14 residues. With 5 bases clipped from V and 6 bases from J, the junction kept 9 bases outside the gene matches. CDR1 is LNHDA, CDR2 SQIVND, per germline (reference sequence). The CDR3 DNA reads TGTGCCAGTAGTTACAGGGGCGGGTTGGCTGAAGCTTTCTTT. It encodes CASSYRGGLAEAFF.

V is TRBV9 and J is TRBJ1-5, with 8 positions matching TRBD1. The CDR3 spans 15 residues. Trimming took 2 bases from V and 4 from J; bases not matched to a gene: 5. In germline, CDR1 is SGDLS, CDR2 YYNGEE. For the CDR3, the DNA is TGTGCCAGCAGCGTCAGTGGGACAGGTAATCAGCCCCAGCATTTT. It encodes CASSVSGTGNQPQHF.

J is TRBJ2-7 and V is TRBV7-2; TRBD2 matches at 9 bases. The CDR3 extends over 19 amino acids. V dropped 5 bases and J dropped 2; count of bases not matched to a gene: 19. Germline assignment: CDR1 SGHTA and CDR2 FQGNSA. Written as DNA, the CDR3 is TGTGCCAGCAGCCTCGCGGTCTGGCGGGAGGGCCGAAACCCCTACGAGCAGTACGTC. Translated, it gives CASSLAVWREGRNPYEQYV.

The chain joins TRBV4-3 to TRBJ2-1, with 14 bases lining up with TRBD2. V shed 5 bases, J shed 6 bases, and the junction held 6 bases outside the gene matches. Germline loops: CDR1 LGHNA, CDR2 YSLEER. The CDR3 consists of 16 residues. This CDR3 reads CASSGLAGGRANEQFF. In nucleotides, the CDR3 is TGCGCCAGCAGCGGACTAGCGGGAGGTAGAGCCAATGAGCAGTTCTTC.

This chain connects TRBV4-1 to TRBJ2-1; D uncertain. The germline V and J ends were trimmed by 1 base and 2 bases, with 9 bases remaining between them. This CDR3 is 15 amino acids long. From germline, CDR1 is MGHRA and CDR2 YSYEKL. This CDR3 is CASSQGTGPYNEQFF. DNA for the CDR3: TGCGCCAGCAGCCAAGGGACGGGCCCCTACAATGAGCAGTTCTTC.

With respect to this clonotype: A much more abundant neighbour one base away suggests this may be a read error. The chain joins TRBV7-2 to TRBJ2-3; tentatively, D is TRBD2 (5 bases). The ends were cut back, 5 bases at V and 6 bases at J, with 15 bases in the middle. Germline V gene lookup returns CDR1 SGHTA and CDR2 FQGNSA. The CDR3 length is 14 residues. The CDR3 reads CASSTRTGWDTQYF. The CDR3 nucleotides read TGTGCCAGCAGCACACGGACTGGATGGGATACGCAGTATTTT.

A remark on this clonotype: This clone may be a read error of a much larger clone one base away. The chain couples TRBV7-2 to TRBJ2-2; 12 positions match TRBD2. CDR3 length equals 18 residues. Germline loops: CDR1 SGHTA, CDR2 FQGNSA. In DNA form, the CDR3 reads TGTGCCAGCAGCACGCGAACTAGCGGGAGGTCGAACACCGGGGAGCTGGTTTTT. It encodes CASSTRTSGRSNTGELVF.

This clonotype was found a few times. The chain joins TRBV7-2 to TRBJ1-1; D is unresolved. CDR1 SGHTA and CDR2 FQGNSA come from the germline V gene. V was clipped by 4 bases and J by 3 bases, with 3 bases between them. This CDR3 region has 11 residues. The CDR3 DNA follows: TGTGCCAGCAGCTCCTACACTGAAGCTTTCTTT. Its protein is CASSSYTEAFF. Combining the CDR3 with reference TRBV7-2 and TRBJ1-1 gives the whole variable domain GAGVSQSPSNKVTEKGKDVELRCDPISGHTALYWYRQSLGQGLEFLIYFQGNSAPDKSGLPSDRFSAERTGGSVSTLTIQRTQQEDSAVYLCASSSYTEAFFGQGTRLTVV.

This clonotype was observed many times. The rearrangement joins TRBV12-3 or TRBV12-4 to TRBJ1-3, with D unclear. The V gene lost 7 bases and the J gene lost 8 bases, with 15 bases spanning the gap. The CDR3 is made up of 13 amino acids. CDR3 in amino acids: CASTRAPYHTIYF. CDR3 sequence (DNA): TGTGCCAGCACTAGGGCCCCCTATCACACCATATATTTT.

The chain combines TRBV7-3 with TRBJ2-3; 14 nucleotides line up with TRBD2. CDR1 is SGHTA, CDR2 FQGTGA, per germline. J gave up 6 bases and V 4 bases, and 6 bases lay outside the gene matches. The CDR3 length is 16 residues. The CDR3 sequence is CASSSPTSGRVDTQYF. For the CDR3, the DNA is TGTGCCAGCAGCTCCCCGACTAGCGGGAGGGTCGATACGCAGTATTTT.

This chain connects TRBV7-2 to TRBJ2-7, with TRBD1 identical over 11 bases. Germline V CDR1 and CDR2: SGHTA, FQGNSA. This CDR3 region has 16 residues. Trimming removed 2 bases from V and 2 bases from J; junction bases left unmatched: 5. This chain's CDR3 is CASSLPKGQGAYEQYF. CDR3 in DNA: TGTGCCAGCAGCTTACCTAAGGGACAGGGGGCCTACGAGCAGTACTTC.

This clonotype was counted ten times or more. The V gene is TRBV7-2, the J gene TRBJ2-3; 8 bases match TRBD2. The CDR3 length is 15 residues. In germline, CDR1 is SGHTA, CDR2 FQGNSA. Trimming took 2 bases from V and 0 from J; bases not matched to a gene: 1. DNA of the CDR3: TGTGCCAGCAGCTTACGACTAGCGAGCACAGATACGCAGTATTTT. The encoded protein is CASSLRLASTDTQYF.

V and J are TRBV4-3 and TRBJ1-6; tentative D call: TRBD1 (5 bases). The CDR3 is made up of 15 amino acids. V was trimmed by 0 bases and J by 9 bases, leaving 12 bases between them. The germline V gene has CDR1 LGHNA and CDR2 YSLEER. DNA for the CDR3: TGCGCCAGCAGCCAAGAAATAGGGGTGACTTCACCCCTCCACTTT. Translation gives CASSQEIGVTSPLHF.

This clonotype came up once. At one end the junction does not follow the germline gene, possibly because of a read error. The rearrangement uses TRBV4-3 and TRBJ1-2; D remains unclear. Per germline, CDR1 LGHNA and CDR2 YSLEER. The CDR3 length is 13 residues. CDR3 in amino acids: CSSSPIINYGYTF. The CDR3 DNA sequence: TGCTCCAGCAGCCCCATAATTAACTATGGCTACACCTTC.

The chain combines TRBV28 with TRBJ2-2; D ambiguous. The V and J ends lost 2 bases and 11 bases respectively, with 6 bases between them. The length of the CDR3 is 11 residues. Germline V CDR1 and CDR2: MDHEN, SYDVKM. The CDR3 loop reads CASSLGAELFF. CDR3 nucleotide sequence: TGTGCCAGCAGTTTAGGAGCAGAGCTGTTTTTT.

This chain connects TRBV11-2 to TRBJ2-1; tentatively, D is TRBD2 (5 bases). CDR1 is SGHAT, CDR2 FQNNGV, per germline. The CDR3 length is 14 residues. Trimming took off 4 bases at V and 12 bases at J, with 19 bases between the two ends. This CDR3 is CASSWRTREISQFF. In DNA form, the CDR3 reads TGTGCCAGCAGCTGGAGAACTAGGGAAATCTCGCAGTTCTTC. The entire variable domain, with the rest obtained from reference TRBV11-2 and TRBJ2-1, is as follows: EAGVAQSPRYKIIEKRQSVAFWCNPISGHATLYWYQQILGQGPKLLIQFQNNGVVDDSQLPKDRFSAERLKGVDSTLKIQPAKLEDSAVYLCASSWRTREISQFFGPGTRLTVL.

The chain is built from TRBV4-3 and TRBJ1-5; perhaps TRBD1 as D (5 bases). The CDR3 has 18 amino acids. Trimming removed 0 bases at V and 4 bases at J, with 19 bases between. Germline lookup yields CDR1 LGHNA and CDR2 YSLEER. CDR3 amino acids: CASSQDWVGGGGNQPQHF. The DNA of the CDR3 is TGCGCCAGCAGCCAAGATTGGGTGGGCGGGGGGGGTAATCAGCCCCAGCATTTT.

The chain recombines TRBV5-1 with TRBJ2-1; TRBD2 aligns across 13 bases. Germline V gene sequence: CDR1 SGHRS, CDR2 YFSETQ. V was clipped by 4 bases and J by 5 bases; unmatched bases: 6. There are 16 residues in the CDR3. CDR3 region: CASSGRTSGGNNEQFF. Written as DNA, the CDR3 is TGCGCCAGCAGCGGTAGGACTAGCGGGGGCAACAATGAGCAGTTCTTC.

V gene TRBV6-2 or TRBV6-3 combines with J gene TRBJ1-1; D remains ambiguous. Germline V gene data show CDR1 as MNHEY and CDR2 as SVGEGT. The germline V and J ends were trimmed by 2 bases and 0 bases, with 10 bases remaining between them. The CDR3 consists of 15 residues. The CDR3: CASSYERQLNTEAFF. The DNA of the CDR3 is TGTGCCAGCAGTTACGAGAGGCAGCTGAACACTGAAGCTTTCTTT.

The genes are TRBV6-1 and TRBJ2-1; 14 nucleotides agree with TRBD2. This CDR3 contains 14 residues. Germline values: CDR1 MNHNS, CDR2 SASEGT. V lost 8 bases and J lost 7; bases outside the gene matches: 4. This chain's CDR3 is CASWTSGRPNEQFF. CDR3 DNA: TGTGCCAGCTGGACTAGCGGGAGGCCGAATGAGCAGTTCTTC.

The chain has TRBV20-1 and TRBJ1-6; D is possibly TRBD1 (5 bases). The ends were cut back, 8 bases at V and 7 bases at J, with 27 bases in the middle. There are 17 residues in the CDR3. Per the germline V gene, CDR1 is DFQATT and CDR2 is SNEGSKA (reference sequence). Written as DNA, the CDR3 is TGCAGTTCTTTCTTCTGGGGACCGCCTTCGGGAAATTCACCCCTCCACTTT. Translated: CSSFFWGPPSGNSPLHF.

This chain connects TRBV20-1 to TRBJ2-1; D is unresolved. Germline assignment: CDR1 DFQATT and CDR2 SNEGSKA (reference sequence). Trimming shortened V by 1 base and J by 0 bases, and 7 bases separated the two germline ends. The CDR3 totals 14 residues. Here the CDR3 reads CSARGMSSYNEQFF. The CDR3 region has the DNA TGCAGTGCTAGAGGGATGAGCTCCTACAATGAGCAGTTCTTC.

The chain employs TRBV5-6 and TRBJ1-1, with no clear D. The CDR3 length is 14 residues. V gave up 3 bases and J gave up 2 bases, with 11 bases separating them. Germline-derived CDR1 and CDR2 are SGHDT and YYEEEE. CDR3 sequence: CASSYSGGNTEAFF. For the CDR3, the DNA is TGTGCCAGCAGCTACAGTGGAGGAAACACTGAAGCTTTCTTT.